The rows below give T cell receptor beta chains drawn from one sample of a study of T-cell memory formation after mild COVID-19. A single record per CDR3 protein comes from TCRdb applying MiXCR to the 5' RACE reads. The sample lists 450,000 or so distinct CDR3 sequences, around 20% occurring once. Material for sequencing was PBMCs or a T cell subset sorted from them (not recorded which). Receptor source: an adult woman who had mild COVID-19 (a few samples of this study predate the infection). Cell type and time point are not known. The CDR3 runs from the conserved cysteine through the conserved F or W. The D gene is left open where the match is weak. Clone size is not always given. Where it is, it says once, few, many or a class for expanded clones.

cdr3_aa cdr3_nt d_call j_call v_call clone_size
CASSRTANTGELFF TGTGCCAGCAGCCGGACAGCGAACACCGGGGAGCTGTTTTTT - TRBJ2-2 TRBV7-3 -
CASSWGQSFTEAFF TGTGCCAGCAGCTGGGGACAGTCGTTCACTGAAGCTTTCTTT TRBD1 TRBJ1-1 TRBV7-2 few
CASSQAAEAFF TGTGCCAGTAGTCAAGCGGCTGAAGCTTTCTTT - TRBJ1-1 TRBV19 -
CASSLSGRSGRLADTQYF TGCGCCAGCAGCTTGTCCGGTCGAAGCGGGAGGCTTGCAGATACGCAGTATTTT TRBD2 TRBJ2-3 TRBV5-1 few
CASTRSGQGRNYGYTF TGTGCCAGCACACGCTCGGGACAGGGTCGGAACTATGGCTACACCTTC TRBD1 TRBJ1-2 TRBV27 few
CASSPLRIAGGRGGFF TGTGCCAGCAGCCCCCTCCGAATAGCGGGGGGGCGAGGAGGGTTCTTC TRBD2 TRBJ2-1 TRBV14 -
CATSDLQNPGQLAGETQYF TGTGCCACCAGTGATTTGCAAAACCCCGGTCAGCTAGCGGGAGAGACCCAGTACTTC TRBD2 TRBJ2-5 TRBV24-1 few
CSASRGQGDEQYF TGCAGTGCTAGCCGGGGACAGGGGGACGAGCAGTACTTC TRBD1 TRBJ2-7 TRBV20-1 -
CASSSRDFPGEQYF TGTGCCAGCAGCAGCCGGGACTTCCCCGGGGAGCAGTACTTC - TRBJ2-7 TRBV2 few
CASSALTDTEAFF TGTGCCAGCAGTGCACTAACCGACACTGAAGCTTTCTTT - TRBJ1-1 TRBV2 -
CATSRGALGNTEAFF TGTGCCACCAGCAGAGGGGCACTCGGGAACACTGAAGCTTTCTTT - TRBJ1-1 TRBV15 -
CSARDPKPGQGSYNEQFF TGCAGTGCTAGAGACCCCAAGCCGGGACAGGGCTCCTACAATGAGCAGTTCTTC TRBD1 TRBJ2-1 TRBV20-1 -
CASSQDLRQGNTEAFF TGCGCCAGCAGCCAAGACCTTCGTCAGGGGAACACTGAAGCTTTCTTT - TRBJ1-1 TRBV4-3 -
CATSDTNGIGPYGYTF TGTGCCACCAGTGACACCAACGGGATAGGTCCCTATGGCTACACCTTC - TRBJ1-2 TRBV24-1 few
CAISAGTGNSPLHF TGTGCCATCAGTGCCGGGACAGGAAATTCACCCCTCCACTTT TRBD1 TRBJ1-6 TRBV10-3 few
CASGLVLGQLNTEAFF TGTGCTAGTGGTTTGGTACTCGGACAATTGAACACTGAAGCTTTCTTT - TRBJ1-1 TRBV12-5 -
CSVEQGRETQYF TGCAGCGTCGAACAGGGTCGGGAGACCCAGTACTTC - TRBJ2-5 TRBV29-1 few
CASSFRDRGTGLYNEQFF TGTGCCAGCAGCTTCCGGGACAGAGGGACCGGACTCTACAATGAGCAGTTCTTC TRBD1 TRBJ2-1 TRBV7-3 once
CATSAWRGGVGDTQYF TGTGCCACCAGTGCTTGGCGGGGGGGTGTAGGAGATACGCAGTATTTT TRBD2 TRBJ2-3 TRBV24-1 few
CASSLNWGVNTEAFF TGTGCCAGCAGCTTAAATTGGGGGGTAAACACTGAAGCTTTCTTT - TRBJ1-1 TRBV7-6 few
CASSSGTSVFYNEQFF TGTGCCAGCAGCTCCGGGACTAGCGTGTTCTACAATGAGCAGTTCTTC TRBD2 TRBJ2-1 TRBV7-8 -
CATSETGGGKTQYF TGTGCCACCAGTGAGACAGGGGGCGGGAAGACCCAGTACTTC TRBD1 TRBJ2-5 TRBV24-1 -
CASSGTGAGETQYF TGTGCCAGCAGTGGGACAGGGGCTGGGGAGACCCAGTACTTC TRBD1 TRBJ2-5 TRBV9 many
CASSPRTGGPYEQYF TGTGCCAGCAGCCCCCGGACAGGGGGTCCCTACGAGCAGTACTTC TRBD1 TRBJ2-7 TRBV5-6 -
CASSLTPGANEKLFF TGTGCCAGCAGCTTAACGCCAGGGGCTAATGAAAAACTGTTTTTT - TRBJ1-4 TRBV7-3 -
CSVAQGENIQYF TGCAGCGTTGCGCAGGGGGAAAACATTCAGTACTTC TRBD1 TRBJ2-4 TRBV29-1 many
CASSQLNGRSLEAFF TGCGCCAGCAGCCAACTCAACGGCAGGTCTCTTGAAGCTTTCTTT - TRBJ1-1 TRBV5-1 -
CASHPGREVYGYTF TGTGCCAGCCACCCCGGCAGGGAGGTCTATGGCTACACCTTC - TRBJ1-2 TRBV5-4 few
CASSHLVESYEQYF TGCGCCAGCAGCCACCTAGTGGAAAGCTACGAGCAGTACTTC - TRBJ2-7 TRBV4-3 -
CAWSGEGQPQHF TGTGCCTGGAGTGGGGAGGGCCAGCCCCAGCATTTT - TRBJ1-5 TRBV30 many
CASSEARYEQYF TGTGCCAGCAGTGAGGCCCGCTACGAGCAGTACTTC - TRBJ2-7 TRBV2 -
CASSLYSQISNQPQHF TGTGCCAGCAGCTTGTATTCCCAGATTAGCAATCAGCCCCAGCATTTT - TRBJ1-5 TRBV5-8 -
CATSRGLAGRETQYF TGTGCCACCAGCAGAGGACTAGCGGGAAGAGAGACCCAGTACTTC TRBD2 TRBJ2-5 TRBV15 -